This TCR beta chain is drawn from a study of graft-versus-host responses after intestinal transplantation. Study-level information: Recipients were all induced with anti-thymocyte globulin, then given tacrolimus and steroids for 3 to 4 years.

Produced via immunoSEQ multiplex PCR; TCRdb's table is partial and in-frame only. The table records about 120,000 clones, 93% of them present only once. The V end lost 2 bases, the J end lost 6 bases, and 18 bases lay between the germline ends. The CDR3 is 16 amino acids. Germline CDR1 is KGHSH and CDR2 is LQKENI. In regard to this clone: Its target is unknown.

General study findings and limits: Marrow from the recipient contained GvH clones, some of which had appeared first in ileum or blood. Researchers found peak circulating GvH clone levels linked to early post-transplant HvG declines. Clonal ratios of graft-versus-host to host-versus-graft in allografts were high for patients exhibiting graft-donor T cell macrochimerism.

This TCR was recovered from a human donor who received an intestinal transplant. The specimen comprised unstimulated CD8+ T cells sorted from spleen or lymph node cells, sampled before intestinal transplant. V gene TRBV18 combines with J gene TRBJ2-3; either TRBD1 or TRBD2 may supply D (5 bases each). The CDR3 bases are TGTGCCAGCTCACCAAACCGGGGCGTTCAACCGGATACGCAGTATTTT. As protein: CASSPNRGVQPDTQYF. The variable domain in full, with the rest retrieved from reference TRBV18 and TRBJ2-3, is NAGVMQNPRHLVRRRGQEARLRCSPMKGHSHVYWYRQLPEEGLKFMVYLQKENIIDESGMPKERFSAEFPKEGPSILRIQQVVRGDSAAYFCASSPNRGVQPDTQYFGPGTRLTVL.